This TCR beta chain was retrieved from a study of T-cell reconstitution after alpha-beta-depleted transplantation in children. This clonotype was detected many times. Molecular barcoding with unique molecular identifiers was used for the TCRbeta library. TCRdb reprocessed the PCR reads via MiXCR and lists one record per CDR3 protein. The sample consists of 250,000 to 300,000 distinct CDR3 sequences, 9.9% of them appearing once. Germline loops: CDR1 SGHRS, CDR2 YFSETQ. There are 13 residues in the CDR3. The V end was cut by 2 bases, the J end by 1 base, with 6 bases between. The sequence was collected from a human donor who donated a stem cell graft to a child with SCID. The chain combines TRBV5-1 with TRBJ1-1, with D unresolved. Sample: PBMCs from the stem cell graft donor, taken from the stem cell graft. CDR3 coding DNA: TGCGCCAGCAGCTTTACAGAGAACACTGAAGCTTTCTTT. This gives the protein CASSFTENTEAFF.